These T cell receptor beta chains were read from a single sample in a study of graft-versus-host responses after intestinal transplantation. Here immunoSEQ multiplex PCR was the method, and the copy in TCRdb shows in-frame clones only, minus some. The repertoire holds fewer than 100,000 clones, with about 82% as singletons. The input for sequencing was PBMCs, taken 255 days after intestinal transplant. Source of these receptors: a human patient who received an intestinal transplant, so some T cells may come from the graft donor. Each CDR3 is given with its conserved first and last residue. D genes are given only for firm matches. The size entry is marked missing in some rows and otherwise reads once, few, many or a size class.

v_call: TRBV29-1
clone_size: -
d_call: -
j_call: TRBJ2-1
cdr3_nt: TGCAGCGTTGGGCAACCTTACAATGAGCAGTTCTTC
cdr3_aa: CSVGQPYNEQFF

v_call: TRBV11-2
clone_size: once
d_call: -
j_call: TRBJ2-7
cdr3_nt: TGTGCCAGCAGCTTAGACCAGGGTCCCTACGAGCAGTACTTC
cdr3_aa: CASSLDQGPYEQYF

v_call: TRBV6-5
clone_size: -
d_call: -
j_call: TRBJ1-1
cdr3_nt: TGTGCCAGCCGGGGAGCAGGGAACACTGAAGCTTTCTTT
cdr3_aa: CASRGAGNTEAFF

v_call: TRBV6-4
clone_size: -
d_call: TRBD1
j_call: TRBJ1-1
cdr3_nt: TGTGCCAGTAGCAGGGGGTTCGCCACTGAAGCTTTCTTT
cdr3_aa: CASSRGFATEAFF

v_call: TRBV7-9
clone_size: -
d_call: -
j_call: TRBJ2-1
cdr3_nt: TGTGCCAGCAGCTTATCTAATGAGCAGTTCTTC
cdr3_aa: CASSLSNEQFF

v_call: TRBV18
clone_size: -
d_call: -
j_call: TRBJ1-5
cdr3_nt: TGTGCCAGCTCAGCTACCGGGACGGCCGATAGCAATCAGCCCCAGCATTTT
cdr3_aa: CASSATGTADSNQPQHF

v_call: TRBV27
clone_size: -
d_call: -
j_call: TRBJ1-1
cdr3_nt: TGTGCCAGCTGTGTTTCGTCGAAAACAGGGCGAGCTTTCTTT
cdr3_aa: CASCVSSKTGRAFF

v_call: TRBV28
clone_size: once
d_call: -
j_call: TRBJ1-1
cdr3_nt: TGTGCCAGCAGTTCCGACAGGCTAAGATTGAACACTGAAGCTTTCTTT
cdr3_aa: CASSSDRLRLNTEAFF

v_call: TRBV28
clone_size: -
d_call: -
j_call: TRBJ1-2
cdr3_nt: TGTGCCAGCACCGCCCCCCCGGGAGGGGTGAACTATGGCTACACCTTC
cdr3_aa: CASTAPPGGVNYGYTF

v_call: TRBV27
clone_size: -
d_call: TRBD1
j_call: TRBJ2-1
cdr3_nt: TGTGCCAGCAGTCAAGGACAGGGGTGGAATGAGCAGTTCTTC
cdr3_aa: CASSQGQGWNEQFF

v_call: TRBV11-2
clone_size: -
d_call: TRBD1
j_call: TRBJ1-3
cdr3_nt: TGTGCCAGCAGCTCCTACAGGGGGCAGGCTGGAAACACCATATATTTT
cdr3_aa: CASSSYRGQAGNTIYF

v_call: TRBV25-1
clone_size: -
d_call: -
j_call: TRBJ1-4
cdr3_nt: TGTGCCAGCAGTAGGGGCATGCCCACCGAAAAACTGTTTTTT
cdr3_aa: CASSRGMPTEKLFF

v_call: TRBV7-2
clone_size: -
d_call: -
j_call: TRBJ2-1
cdr3_nt: TGTGCCAGCAGCTTACCGACTAGGGGCAATGAGCAGTTCTTC
cdr3_aa: CASSLPTRGNEQFF

v_call: TRBV15
clone_size: -
d_call: -
j_call: TRBJ1-1
cdr3_nt: TGTGCCACCAGCAGAGGACACGGTGAAGCTTTCTTT
cdr3_aa: CATSRGHGEAFF

v_call: TRBV6-5
clone_size: -
d_call: -
j_call: TRBJ1-2
cdr3_nt: TGTGCCAGCAGTTACTTAACAGGGTACTATGGCTACACCTTC
cdr3_aa: CASSYLTGYYGYTF

v_call: TRBV4-1
clone_size: -
d_call: TRBD1
j_call: TRBJ2-5
cdr3_nt: TGCGCCAGCAGCCAATATAGGGGGCGCGGGGAGACCCAGTACTTC
cdr3_aa: CASSQYRGRGETQYF

v_call: TRBV29-1
clone_size: once
d_call: TRBD2
j_call: TRBJ2-7
cdr3_nt: TGCAGCGTTGGGGAACCCGGGGAGGGTGGGTACGAGCAGTACTTC
cdr3_aa: CSVGEPGEGGYEQYF

v_call: TRBV28
clone_size: once
d_call: TRBD2
j_call: TRBJ2-3
cdr3_nt: TGTGCCAGCAGGGCCTCTAAAGCGGGGGGCACAGATACGCAGTATTTT
cdr3_aa: CASRASKAGGTDTQYF

v_call: TRBV28
clone_size: -
d_call: -
j_call: TRBJ1-1
cdr3_nt: TGTGCCACCCGGACCACTGAAGCTTTCTTT
cdr3_aa: CATRTTEAFF

v_call: TRBV7-6
clone_size: -
d_call: -
j_call: TRBJ2-2
cdr3_nt: TGTGCCAGCAGCTTAGACGGAACCGGGGAGCTGTTTTTT
cdr3_aa: CASSLDGTGELFF

v_call: TRBV27
clone_size: -
d_call: -
j_call: TRBJ1-5
cdr3_nt: TGTGCCAGCAGTTTAGACAGGTTTGGCAATCAGCCCCAGCATTTT
cdr3_aa: CASSLDRFGNQPQHF

v_call: TRBV19
clone_size: -
d_call: -
j_call: TRBJ2-2
cdr3_nt: TGTGCCAGTAATGGCGGGACAGACTACACCGGGGAGCTGTTTTTT
cdr3_aa: CASNGGTDYTGELFF

v_call: TRBV6-5
clone_size: -
d_call: -
j_call: TRBJ1-1
cdr3_nt: TGTGCCAGCAGATTCGGGAACGGAGAACTTGAAGCTTTCTTT
cdr3_aa: CASRFGNGELEAFF

v_call: TRBV9
clone_size: -
d_call: TRBD2
j_call: TRBJ2-5
cdr3_nt: TGTGCCAGCAGCGTGACTAGCGGGGGGGAAGAGACCCAGTACTTC
cdr3_aa: CASSVTSGGEETQYF

v_call: TRBV28
clone_size: -
d_call: -
j_call: TRBJ1-2
cdr3_nt: TGTGCCAGCAGTTTTCAAAATCGCCCTAACTATGGCTACACCTTC
cdr3_aa: CASSFQNRPNYGYTF

v_call: TRBV4-1
clone_size: -
d_call: TRBD2
j_call: TRBJ2-1
cdr3_nt: TGCGCCAGCAGCCAAGAGGGACTAGCGGGATTTAGCTCCTACAATGAGCAGTTCTTC
cdr3_aa: CASSQEGLAGFSSYNEQFF

v_call: TRBV5-6
clone_size: once
d_call: TRBD1
j_call: TRBJ2-1
cdr3_nt: TGTGCCAGCAGCTTGGAGGGACAGGAGTTTTGGGATGAGCAGTTCTTC
cdr3_aa: CASSLEGQEFWDEQFF

v_call: TRBV7-9
clone_size: -
d_call: -
j_call: TRBJ1-4
cdr3_nt: TGTGCCAGCAGCACAGTGGGCGGCAAGGGGGAAAAACTGTTTTTT
cdr3_aa: CASSTVGGKGEKLFF

v_call: TRBV4-2
clone_size: -
d_call: TRBD1
j_call: TRBJ1-1
cdr3_nt: TGTGCCAGCAGCCAGCCGTTCGACAGGGGGGACACTGAAGCTTTCTTT
cdr3_aa: CASSQPFDRGDTEAFF

v_call: TRBV6-5
clone_size: -
d_call: -
j_call: TRBJ2-6
cdr3_nt: TGTGCCAGCAGTTACTCCGGGATCTCTGGGGCCAACGTCCTGACTTTC
cdr3_aa: CASSYSGISGANVLTF

v_call: TRBV13
clone_size: -
d_call: TRBD2
j_call: TRBJ2-5
cdr3_nt: TGTGCCAGCAGCACCCGGGGTAGCGGGGGGGCAGAGACCCAGTACTTC
cdr3_aa: CASSTRGSGGAETQYF

v_call: TRBV5-1
clone_size: -
d_call: -
j_call: TRBJ1-1
cdr3_nt: TGCGCCAGCAGCTTGGCCTCGTGGGGGAACACTGAAGCTTTCTTT
cdr3_aa: CASSLASWGNTEAFF

v_call: TRBV28
clone_size: -
d_call: TRBD1
j_call: TRBJ2-7
cdr3_nt: TGTGCCAGCAGTCCCACAGTGTACAGGGGGTCCGGGGAGCAGTACTTC
cdr3_aa: CASSPTVYRGSGEQYF

v_call: TRBV10-3
clone_size: -
d_call: -
j_call: TRBJ2-1
cdr3_nt: TGTGCCATCATGAATGCTCAGGACGGTCGCAATGAGCAGTTCTTC
cdr3_aa: CAIMNAQDGRNEQFF

v_call: TRBV2
clone_size: -
d_call: TRBD1
j_call: TRBJ1-1
cdr3_nt: TGTGCCAGCAGTAGCAGGGGGGGCACTGAAGCTTTCTTT
cdr3_aa: CASSSRGGTEAFF

v_call: TRBV28
clone_size: -
d_call: TRBD2
j_call: TRBJ2-7
cdr3_nt: TGTGCCAGCAGTTTCGGACTAGCGGGGGCCTTCTCCTACGAGCAGTACTTC
cdr3_aa: CASSFGLAGAFSYEQYF

v_call: TRBV9
clone_size: once
d_call: TRBD1
j_call: TRBJ1-1
cdr3_nt: TGTGCCAGCAGCGTCCGGGACAGTGCTTTTTGGGAAGCTTTCTTT
cdr3_aa: CASSVRDSAFWEAFF

v_call: TRBV18
clone_size: few
d_call: -
j_call: TRBJ2-1
cdr3_nt: TGTGCCAGCTCACCCTACAGGAGCTCCTACAATGAGCAGTTCTTC
cdr3_aa: CASSPYRSSYNEQFF

v_call: TRBV30
clone_size: -
d_call: -
j_call: TRBJ1-1
cdr3_nt: TGTGCCTGGAGTACTGAGGACTGCCCCATGAACACTGAAGCTTTCTTT
cdr3_aa: CAWSTEDCPMNTEAFF

v_call: TRBV5-8
clone_size: once
d_call: -
j_call: TRBJ1-1
cdr3_nt: TGTGCCAGCAGCTTGGGGCGGAACACTGAAGCTTTCTTT
cdr3_aa: CASSLGRNTEAFF

v_call: TRBV30
clone_size: -
d_call: TRBD1
j_call: TRBJ2-7
cdr3_nt: TGTGCCTGGAGTGTTGGGACAGGGAGCTCCTACGAGCAGTACTTC
cdr3_aa: CAWSVGTGSSYEQYF

v_call: TRBV29-1
clone_size: -
d_call: -
j_call: TRBJ1-3
cdr3_nt: TGCAGCGTAGCCGACAGAAGCTCTGGAAACACCATATATTTT
cdr3_aa: CSVADRSSGNTIYF

v_call: TRBV28
clone_size: -
d_call: -
j_call: TRBJ2-5
cdr3_nt: TGTGCCAGCAGTTTATTGTCCAGGGTTCGGGAGACCCAGTACTTC
cdr3_aa: CASSLLSRVRETQYF

v_call: TRBV19
clone_size: -
d_call: -
j_call: TRBJ2-1
cdr3_nt: TGTGCCAGTAGTATCGGTGACCTAGTGGGTTACAATGAGCAGTTCTTC
cdr3_aa: CASSIGDLVGYNEQFF

v_call: TRBV25-1
clone_size: once
d_call: -
j_call: TRBJ2-2
cdr3_nt: TGTGCCAGCAGGAGTAGTCCGAACACCGGGGAGCTGTTTTTT
cdr3_aa: CASRSSPNTGELFF

v_call: TRBV6-1
clone_size: -
d_call: -
j_call: TRBJ1-4
cdr3_nt: TGTGCCAGCAGTGATATTTGGCGTTTTCAGTTTGCTAATGAAAAACTGTTTTTT
cdr3_aa: CASSDIWRFQFANEKLFF

v_call: TRBV5-1
clone_size: -
d_call: TRBD1
j_call: TRBJ2-2
cdr3_nt: TGCGCCAGCAGACCGACAGGGGGGACCGGGGAGCTGTTTTTT
cdr3_aa: CASRPTGGTGELFF

v_call: TRBV5-8
clone_size: -
d_call: -
j_call: TRBJ2-7
cdr3_nt: TGTGCCAGCAGCCAATGGCGGGACTCTCACCACGAGCAGTACTTC
cdr3_aa: CASSQWRDSHHEQYF

v_call: TRBV5-1
clone_size: -
d_call: TRBD1
j_call: TRBJ2-3
cdr3_nt: TGCGCCAGCAGCTTCGGACAGGTGTCCACAGATACGCAGTATTTT
cdr3_aa: CASSFGQVSTDTQYF

v_call: TRBV7-6
clone_size: -
d_call: -
j_call: TRBJ1-5
cdr3_nt: TGTGCCAGCAGCTTAGGTCCGAGGGCCCAGCCCCAGCATTTT
cdr3_aa: CASSLGPRAQPQHF

v_call: TRBV9
clone_size: -
d_call: -
j_call: TRBJ2-7
cdr3_nt: TGTGCCAGCAGCGTCCGGGACCGCCGGGCCTACGAGCAGTACTTC
cdr3_aa: CASSVRDRRAYEQYF

v_call: TRBV6-4
clone_size: -
d_call: TRBD1
j_call: TRBJ2-3
cdr3_nt: TGTGCCAGCAGCCCGGGACAGCCAGATACGCAGTATTTT
cdr3_aa: CASSPGQPDTQYF

v_call: TRBV2
clone_size: -
d_call: TRBD1
j_call: TRBJ1-2
cdr3_nt: TGTGCCAGCAGACCGGAGGGGGCCTATGGCTACACCTTC
cdr3_aa: CASRPEGAYGYTF

v_call: TRBV19
clone_size: -
d_call: TRBD1
j_call: TRBJ2-7
cdr3_nt: TGTGCCAGTAGTTTTGGGACAGGGGGCCCCTACGAGCAGTACTTC
cdr3_aa: CASSFGTGGPYEQYF

v_call: TRBV5-6
clone_size: -
d_call: -
j_call: TRBJ2-5
cdr3_nt: TGTGCCAGCAGCTTGGAATTAGCCTGGGAGACCCAGTACTTC
cdr3_aa: CASSLELAWETQYF

v_call: TRBV4-2
clone_size: -
d_call: -
j_call: TRBJ2-3
cdr3_nt: TGTGCCAGCAGCCAAGAGGCTAGGGGTGGAGCAGATACGCAGTATTTT
cdr3_aa: CASSQEARGGADTQYF

v_call: TRBV27
clone_size: -
d_call: TRBD1
j_call: TRBJ1-2
cdr3_nt: TGTGCCAGCAGTTTACAGGGGGACGTCTATGGCTACACCTTC
cdr3_aa: CASSLQGDVYGYTF